This note documents a single T cell receptor (beta chain) sequence. Its specificity is unknown. Eight distinct reactions (per sample) were used to make the cDNA. TCRdb reprocessed the 5' RACE reads and reports one entry per CDR3 protein, with no DNA. The sample has more than 300,000 distinct CDR3 sequences. These data belong to a study of monozygotic twins with inflammatory bowel disease. Findings of the study overall: Diversity of TCRbeta measured by inverse Simpson was lower in IBD patients than in healthy co-twins. With others, IBD patients shared fewer clonotypes than healthy twins did, especially with disease activity.

Per the germline V gene, CDR1 is MNHEY and CDR2 is SVGEGT. CDR3 length: 15 amino acids. The clonotype comes from a human donor with ulcerative colitis or Crohn's disease, or a healthy co-twin of an affected twin (not recorded which). The source material was blood. The J gene is TRBJ2-1, the V gene TRBV6-2 or TRBV6-3; without DNA, the TCRdb call of TRBD2 cannot be checked. CDR3 residues: CASRLAGHSYNEQFF.